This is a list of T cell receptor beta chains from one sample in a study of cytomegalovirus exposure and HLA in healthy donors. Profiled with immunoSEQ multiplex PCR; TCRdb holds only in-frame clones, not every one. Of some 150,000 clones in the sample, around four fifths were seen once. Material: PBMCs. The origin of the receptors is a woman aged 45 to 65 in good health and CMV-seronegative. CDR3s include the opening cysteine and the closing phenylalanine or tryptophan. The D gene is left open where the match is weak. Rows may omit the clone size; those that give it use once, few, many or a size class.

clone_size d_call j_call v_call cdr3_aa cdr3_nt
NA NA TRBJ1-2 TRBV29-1 CSVDSPVSGYTF TGCAGCGTTGATTCGCCCGTCAGTGGCTACACCTTC
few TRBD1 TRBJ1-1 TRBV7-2 CASSLGDRNTEAFF TGTGCCAGCAGCTTAGGGGACAGGAACACTGAAGCTTTCTTT
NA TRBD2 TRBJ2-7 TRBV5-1 CASSLAWGGAHAYEQYF TGCGCCAGCAGCTTGGCCTGGGGGGGAGCCCATGCCTACGAGCAGTACTTC
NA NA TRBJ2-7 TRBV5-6 CASSPLAGSYEQYF TGTGCCAGCAGCCCCCTCGCGGGCAGCTACGAGCAGTACTTC
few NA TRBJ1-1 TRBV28 CAIGTPLNTEAFF TGTGCCATCGGGACACCGCTGAACACTGAAGCTTTCTTT
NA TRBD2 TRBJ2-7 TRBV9 CASSGPPGGGGAKQYF TGTGCCAGCAGCGGGCCCCCCGGGGGCGGGGGGGCGAAACAGTACTTC
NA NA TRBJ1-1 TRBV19 CASQHPGGSNTEAFF TGTGCCAGCCAACACCCCGGGGGGTCGAACACTGAAGCTTTCTTT
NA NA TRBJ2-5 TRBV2 CASRQIQETQYF TGTGCCAGCAGACAGATCCAAGAGACCCAGTACTTC
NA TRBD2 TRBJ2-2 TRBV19 CASRPTSGRTGTGELFF TGTGCCAGTAGGCCAACTAGCGGGAGGACGGGGACCGGGGAGCTGTTTTTT
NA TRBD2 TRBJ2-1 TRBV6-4 CASSEVGTSGGGMDEQFF TGTGCCAGCAGTGAGGTTGGGACTAGCGGGGGAGGTATGGATGAGCAGTTCTTC
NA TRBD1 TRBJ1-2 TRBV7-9 CASSSSDRVHGYTF TGTGCCAGCAGCTCATCCGACAGGGTCCATGGCTACACCTTC
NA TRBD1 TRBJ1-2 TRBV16 CASSPPDGTVLNYGYTF TGTGCCAGCAGCCCTCCCGACGGGACAGTTCTTAACTATGGCTACACCTTC
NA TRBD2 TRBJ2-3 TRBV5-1 CASSIGTSDTDTQYF TGCGCCAGCAGCATAGGGACTAGCGACACAGATACGCAGTATTTT
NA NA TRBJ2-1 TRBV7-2 CASNDWGPAYNEQFF TGTGCCAGCAACGACTGGGGGCCGGCCTACAATGAGCAGTTCTTC
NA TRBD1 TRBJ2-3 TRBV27 CASSSRRDRGRVGTDTQYF TGTGCCAGCAGTTCCCGGCGGGACAGGGGAAGGGTAGGCACGGATACGCAGTATTTT
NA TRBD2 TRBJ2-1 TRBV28 CASSFLAGGYNEQFF TGTGCCAGCAGTTTCCTAGCGGGGGGGTACAATGAGCAGTTCTTC
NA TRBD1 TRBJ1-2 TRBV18 CASSPTTGVDYGYTF TGTGCCAGCTCACCCACGACAGGGGTCGACTATGGCTACACCTTC
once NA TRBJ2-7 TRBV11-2 CASSTGILYEQYF TGTGCCAGCAGCACCGGGATTCTGTACGAGCAGTACTTC
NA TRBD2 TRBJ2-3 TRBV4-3 CASSQDTGALAGGRDTQYF TGCGCCAGCAGCCAAGATACCGGCGCCCTAGCGGGGGGGCGAGATACGCAGTATTTT
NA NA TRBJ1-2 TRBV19 CASSITPGGIYYGYTF TGTGCCAGTAGTATCACACCCGGCGGGATCTACTATGGCTACACCTTC
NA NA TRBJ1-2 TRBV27 CASSLWGQEKDGYTF TGTGCCAGCAGTTTATGGGGCCAGGAGAAGGATGGCTACACCTTC
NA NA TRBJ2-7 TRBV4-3 CASSQDHHPSVYEQYF TGCGCCAGCAGCCAAGATCACCACCCGTCAGTCTACGAGCAGTACTTC
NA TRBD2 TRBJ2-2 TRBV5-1 CASSLGTSGTGELFF TGCGCCAGCAGCTTAGGGACTAGCGGGACCGGGGAGCTGTTTTTT
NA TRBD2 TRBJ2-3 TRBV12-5 CASGFSGTDTQYF TGTGCTAGTGGTTTTAGCGGGACAGATACGCAGTATTTT
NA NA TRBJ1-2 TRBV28 CASSLGSQDHGYTF TGTGCCAGCAGTTTAGGGTCCCAGGATCATGGCTACACCTTC